The following is a T cell receptor (beta chain) sequence with its context. No antigen is known for it. The sample holds no much larger clone one base away, and base qualities are not on file. The data belong to a study of blood T cell repertoires in COVID-19 (TCRdb year 2020). Regarding the research as a whole: Samples covering the acute and convalescent phases of COVID-19 were provided by collaborators in the United States, Italy and Spain. The material from the prospective study consisted of cDNA or gDNA derived from T cells, B-cell-depleted T cells, or PBMCs. The dataset comprised deeply sampled blood TCRbeta repertoires from subjects exposed to, actively infected with, or recovered from COVID-19. The repertoires were made available in a free public database intended to serve as a resource for research on the immune response to SARS-CoV-2. The samples were drawn from two sources: the first 160 participants of the ongoing ImmuneRACE study, and fewer than 1,500 subjects contributed by 6 global collaborators. Nearly every sample came with metadata listing a de-identified subject ID, COVID-19 status, age in years and sex. Where HLA class I and class II types were available, the types were taken from metadata supplied by the sample provider, not from assay-based typing. Paper-wide results and their limitations: How much clinical and demographic metadata was included differed by source and by participant, and the metadata was provided uncurated.

Counted from cysteine to phenylalanine, this CDR3 has 16 amino acids. Just CDR3 DNA is preserved here, 48 bases in frame from base 1. V ends up 5 bases short and J 9 bases short, with an unmatched junction base count of 12. CDR1 MNHNY and CDR2 SVGAGI are derived from the germline V gene (reference sequence). TCRbeta CDR3 regions were amplified from genomic DNA using the immunoSEQ Assay, a bias-controlled multiplex PCR. The published analysis was carried out like this. The number of nucleated cells in each sample was estimated from the amplification of reference gene primers within the assay. To quantify the absolute abundance of each unique TCRbeta CDR3 rearrangement, sequence reads were collapsed and filtered. For each sample, productive Simpson clonality was calculated by taking the square root of Simpson's diversity index across productive rearrangements. In its TCRdb copy, this immuneACCESS table keeps in-frame sequences only and misses some clones. Where compared with another copy, unresolved V genes explain less than half of these, and the others have no known cause. The DNA was the basis for D and trimming; V, J and clone size are from that table. This sample comprises about 270,000 clones, 88% of them detected only once. The ten most abundant clones make up 1% to 1.5% of the sample.

Participants in the prospective study were enrolled through a virtual design, were aged roughly 18 to 100 years, and lived in about two dozen United States geographic areas. Cohort assignment in the prospective study relied on participant-reported clinical history from a screening survey and a study questionnaire. In the prospective study, mobile phlebotomists collected whole blood, serum and a nasopharyngeal or oropharyngeal swab from each participant. Participants in the prospective study had the option to provide additional blood draws and questionnaires over a roughly 2-month period. Before DNA extraction, blood samples from the prospective study were shipped at room temperature or frozen.

Sample: PBMCs or T cells enriched from blood (not recorded which). The chain links TRBV6-6 with TRBJ1-4; the junction holds 10 bases that match TRBD1. The source is a middle-aged woman with acute COVID-19. In nucleotides, the sequence is TGTGCCAGCAGTACCCTCGGACAGGGGGATTTAAAAAAACTGTTTTTT. Translated, it gives CASSTLGQGDLKKLFF.